This TCR beta chain was observed in a study of cytomegalovirus exposure and HLA in healthy donors. Looking at the study overall: The 95 to 150 validation repertoires used the same platform as the 550 to 750 first-cohort repertoires, a later analysis reported.

Turning to this clone: The antigen is not known.

The CDR3 is made up of 17 amino acids. The germline V and J ends were trimmed by 6 bases and 4 bases, with 21 bases remaining between them. Germline values: CDR1 MDHEN, CDR2 SYDVKM. Sequencing was performed with immunoSEQ multiplex PCR; in TCRdb, only in-frame clones are kept and a portion is missing. The table shows about 330,000 clones, with more than 80% occurring only once. General study findings and limits: Investigators reported approximately 170 TCR beta chains as tied to cytomegalovirus. Most TCR sequences proved rare, with some public TCRs found in many donors. CMV antigen specificity was confirmed in vitro for a few CMV-associated chains.

The chain links TRBV28 to TRBJ2-2, with TRBD2 as a possible D gene (6 bases). This receptor was identified in a woman aged 18-29 years in good health and CMV-seronegative. Material: PBMCs. Written as DNA, the CDR3 is TGTGCCAGCAGCCTGAACCGGGGCGGGATCGGCACCGGGGAGCTGTTTTTT. This sequence encodes CASSLNRGGIGTGELFF.